This TCR beta chain stems from a study of CD8+CD57+ T cells in acquired aplastic anemia. Overall study: Each DNA sample taken from sorted CD4+ and CD8+ cells came to 2.5 to 4 ug on average. An average of roughly 10 million reads for CD4+ cells was obtained from healthy donors.

With respect to this clonotype: Antigen specificity is unknown.

V lost 6 bases, J lost 6 bases, and 9 bases lay in between. The germline CDR1 and CDR2 sequences are SEHNR and FQNEAQ (reference sequence). The CDR3 runs to 12 residues. Study-level results: Simpson's diversity of CD8+ cells was not significantly different in patients compared with controls.

Genomic DNA, serving as template, underwent TCR beta VDJ and CDR3 profiling. TCRdb processed the reads anew with MiXCR; each CDR3 protein has one entry. Of some 64,000 distinct CDR3 sequences listed, about 54% are singletons. V and J are TRBV7-9 and TRBJ2-1; no reliable D call. The TCR was taken from a human donor in good health, serving as a control. Sequenced input: sorted CD4+, CD8+, or CD8+CD57+ T cells (not recorded which) from PBMCs. The CDR3 reads CASSYRGNEQFF. The CDR3 bases are TGTGCCAGCAGTTATAGAGGCAATGAGCAGTTCTTC.